This T cell receptor beta chain was observed in a study of post-analysis software for immune sequencing data. Study-wide findings and caveats: Controls significantly exceeded multiple sclerosis patients in normalized Chao1 diversity. Higher frequency in patients than in controls was seen for several TRBV segments, with TRBV5-6, TRBV5-1 and TRBV20-1 among them.

The length of the CDR3 is 14 residues. V was clipped by 6 bases and J by 0 bases, with 9 bases between them. Germline CDR1 MNHNS, CDR2 SASEGT. Built from TCR beta cDNA, the libraries had unique molecular identifiers in them. TCRdb analysed the PCR reads with MiXCR anew, one entry per CDR3 protein. Of around 500,000 distinct CDR3 sequences detected, about a third appear once; the ten largest clones hold about 5.6%. This clonotype has just a few counts. Its antigen is still unknown. The sequenced sample consisted of blood. The receptor was isolated from a girl aged 2-17 years with multiple sclerosis. This chain joins TRBV6-1 and TRBJ1-5; possible D gene TRBD1, 5 bases. DNA of the CDR3: TGTGCCAGCAGAGGGGCGATTAGCAATCAGCCCCAGCATTTT. This translates into CASRGAISNQPQHF.